This passage covers 16 T cell receptor beta chains from one sample sequenced in a study of T cell responses to AZD1222 COVID-19 vaccine. The protocol was immunoSEQ multiplex PCR, while the TCRdb copy is restricted to in-frame clones and leaves out a portion. The data show 150,000 or so clones, over 90% seen once. Sequences were derived from peripheral blood, sampled 28 days after the second AZD1222 dose. The receptors originated from an adult who received the AZD1222 COVID-19 vaccine.

This sequence joins TRBV29-1 and TRBJ2-2; D is perhaps TRBD2 (5 bases). This CDR3 is built from 14 residues. V gave up 4 bases and J gave up 5 bases, with 14 bases separating them. Germline CDR1 and CDR2: SQVTM and ANQGSEA. For the CDR3, the DNA is TGCAGCGTTGGCGAGGGCAGGATTACCGGGGAGCTGTTTTTT. This codes for CSVGEGRITGELFF.

This chain joins TRBV19 and TRBJ2-6; tentative D call: TRBD2 (6 bases). Germline V CDR1 and CDR2: LNHDA, SQIVND (reference sequence). Trimming cost V 6 bases and J 16 bases, with 16 bases left between them. The CDR3 length is 12 residues. The CDR3 here is CASREEGTVLTF. CDR3 nucleotides: TGTGCCAGTAGAGAGGAGGGAACGGTTCTGACTTTC.

The genes are TRBV2 and TRBJ2-7, with a tentative D call TRBD2 (6 bases). The V gene's germline CDR1 is SNHLY and CDR2 FYNNEI. The CDR3 has 11 residues. V gave up 6 bases and J gave up 3 bases, with 6 bases separating them. For the CDR3, the DNA is TGTGCCAGCAGCGGGAGCTACGAGCAGTACTTC. Its translation is CASSGSYEQYF.

The chain joins TRBV19 to TRBJ1-2, with a possible D match to TRBD1 (6 bases). The CDR3 covers 17 residues. V was clipped by 3 bases and J by 0 bases, with 17 bases between them. Germline CDR1 is LNHDA and CDR2 is SQIVND (reference sequence). Here the CDR3 DNA reads TGTGCCAGTAGTATTGTCAGGGGAGCTGATACTAACTATGGCTACACCTTC. This gives the protein CASSIVRGADTNYGYTF.

This clone occurred a few times. This chain joins TRBV7-9 and TRBJ2-7; no clear D. The length of the CDR3 is 15 residues. CDR1 is SEHNR, CDR2 FQNEAQ, per germline (reference sequence). The V end was cut by 2 bases, the J end by 0 bases, with 11 bases between. CDR3: CASSLRTASSYEQYF. The CDR3 coding sequence is TGTGCCAGCAGCTTACGGACCGCAAGCTCCTACGAGCAGTACTTC.

The chain joins TRBV19 to TRBJ1-5; perhaps TRBD1 as D (6 bases). V lost 5 bases, J lost 5 bases, and 10 bases lay in between. Germline CDR1 reads LNHDA; CDR2 reads SQIVND (reference sequence). CDR3 length equals 13 residues. DNA for the CDR3: TGTGCCAGTAGTCAGGGGCTTGATCAGCCCCAGCATTTT. Translation gives CASSQGLDQPQHF.

V usage is TRBV9 and J usage is TRBJ2-1; either TRBD1 or TRBD2 may fit D (6 bases each). CDR1 is SGDLS and CDR2 is YYNGEE in the germline V gene. Deletions cut 3 bases from V and 10 bases from J, with 14 bases between. The CDR3 runs to 13 residues. The CDR3 DNA is TGTGCCAGCAGCGGCATCGGGGGCAGGGAGCAGTTCTTC. Translated: CASSGIGGREQFF.

This clone showed up just once. This CDR3 is also generated by other DNA sequences in the sample. The rearrangement joins TRBV28 to TRBJ1-5; unclear D gene. The CDR3 has 12 residues. Germline V CDR1 and CDR2: MDHEN, SYDVKM. Trimming cost V 6 bases and J 7 bases, with 10 bases left between them. DNA of the CDR3: TGTGCCAGCAGCGCACTGGGGCAGCCCCAGCATTTT. It codes for CASSALGQPQHF.

This clone has a single count. V gene TRBV4-3 combines with J gene TRBJ1-2; D gene ambiguous. Between the trimmed V and J ends, which lost 1 base and 3 bases, there was a span of 6 bases. The germline V gene encodes CDR1 LGHNA and CDR2 YSLEER. This CDR3 region has 13 residues. CDR3 sequence (DNA): TGCGCCAGCAGCCAAGGAACGGACTATGGCTACACCTTC. Translation gives CASSQGTDYGYTF.

The chain joins TRBV20-1 to TRBJ1-1; D gene ambiguous. CDR3 length: 11 amino acids. CDR1 and CDR2 from the germline V gene are DFQATT and SNEGSKA (reference sequence). Trimming pared 0 bases from V and 8 bases from J, leaving 7 bases between. The CDR3 DNA sequence: TGCAGTGCTAGAGAGGATACCGAAGCTTTCTTT. This translates into CSAREDTEAFF.

The rearrangement uses TRBV2 and TRBJ2-1, with a tentative D call TRBD2 (6 bases). CDR3 size: 13 residues. Germline values: CDR1 SNHLY, CDR2 FYNNEI. Trimming stripped 6 bases from V and 10 bases from J, with 16 bases between. The chain's CDR3 is CASRTRRSNEQFF. For the CDR3, the DNA is TGTGCCAGCAGGACTAGACGGAGTAACGAGCAGTTCTTC.

This chain joins TRBV28 and TRBJ1-2, with no clear D. Germline V CDR1 and CDR2: MDHEN, SYDVKM. This CDR3 spans 12 amino acids. This CDR3 reads CASGKTSYGYTF. The DNA for the CDR3 is TGTGCTTCGGGCAAGACCTCATATGGCTACACCTTC.

The V gene is TRBV10-3, the J gene TRBJ1-4, with D maybe TRBD1 (5 bases). CDR1 ENHRY and CDR2 SYGVKD come from the germline V gene. The CDR3 extends over 16 amino acids. V lost 4 bases, J lost 2 bases, and 14 bases lay in between. Written as DNA, the CDR3 is TGTGCCATCAGTGTGGGGGGGAGACTTACTAATGAAAAACTGTTTTTT. Encoded protein: CAISVGGRLTNEKLFF.

The CDR3 DNA follows: TGCAGCGTCCGTTCAGCCAGGGGGCGCACTGAAGCTTTCTTT. It yields the protein CSVRSARGRTEAFF. The chain couples TRBV29-1 to TRBJ1-1; 8 bases map to TRBD1. Germline V gene lookup returns CDR1 SQVTM and CDR2 ANQGSEA. This CDR3 contains 14 residues. The ends lost 6 bases at V and 4 bases at J; junction bases unmatched: 10. The full variable domain, its missing parts supplied by reference TRBV29-1 and TRBJ1-1, is SAVISQKPSRDICQRGTSLTIQCQVDSQVTMMFWYRQQPGQSLTLIATANQGSEATYESGFVIDKFPISRPNLTFSTLTVSNMSPEDSSIYLCSVRSARGRTEAFFGQGTRLTVV.

The J gene is TRBJ2-2, the V gene TRBV7-9; D might be TRBD2 (5 bases). The CDR3 contains 14 residues. V gave up 10 bases and J gave up 8 bases, with 20 bases separating them. Looked up from germline, CDR1 is SEHNR and CDR2 is FQNEAQ (reference sequence). CDR3 nucleotide sequence: TGTGCCAAGCCGGGATCGGCCACGAAGGGGGAGCTGTTTTTT. As protein: CAKPGSATKGELFF.

J is TRBJ1-4 and V is TRBV6-5; TRBD1 matches 7 bases. Germline-derived CDR1 and CDR2 are MNHEY and SVGAGI. The CDR3 contains 16 residues. V lost 1 base and J lost 2; bases outside the gene matches: 4. DNA of the CDR3: TGTGCCAGCAGTTACTGGGCAGGGGGGACTAATGAAAAACTGTTTTTT. Protein product: CASSYWAGGTNEKLFF.